The rows below give T cell receptor beta chains drawn from one sample of a study of a mutant IDH1 vaccine in newly diagnosed glioma. Profiled with immunoSEQ multiplex PCR; TCRdb holds only in-frame clones, not every one. The table includes approximately 50,000 clones, about nine tenths detected once. Their antigen targets remain unknown. Sequencing was performed on PBMCs, taken from a glioma patient whose treatment included an IDH1 peptide vaccine. The receptor set was obtained from a man aged 35 to 55 with glioma. Both conserved end residues are part of each CDR3. Each record gives: J gene, D gene, V gene, clone size, CDR3 protein, CDR3 DNA. The D gene is left open where the match is weak. Clone sizes are given selectively: once, few, many, or a class where the clone is expanded.

>TRBJ1-1|-|TRBV23-1|few
CASSQSRIRNTEAFF
TGCGCCAGCAGTCAATCCCGTATTAGAAACACTGAAGCTTTCTTT
>TRBJ2-5|-|TRBV7-7|-
CASSSGYETQYF
TGTGCTAGCAGCTCAGGGTACGAGACCCAGTACTTC
>TRBJ2-7|-|TRBV18|-
CASSPTRQSVYEQYF
TGTGCCAGCTCCCCAACTCGACAGTCTGTCTACGAGCAGTACTTC
>TRBJ2-3|TRBD2|TRBV5-1|few
CASSDQPGTSVRDTQYF
TGCGCCAGCAGCGACCAACCCGGGACTAGCGTGAGAGATACGCAGTATTTT
>TRBJ2-1|-|TRBV19|-
CASSVMSGVQEQFF
TGTGCCAGTAGCGTGATGTCAGGGGTTCAGGAGCAGTTCTTC
>TRBJ1-1|-|TRBV4-1|-
CASRETVKKRLGVDTEAFF
TGCGCCAGCCGCGAGACAGTCAAGAAAAGATTAGGGGTGGACACTGAAGCTTTCTTT
>TRBJ2-7|-|TRBV5-7|-
CASSFPGATSYEQYF
TGTGCCAGCAGCTTTCCAGGGGCTACCTCCTACGAGCAGTACTTC
>TRBJ1-3|TRBD1|TRBV5-4|-
CASSLGTVGNTIYF
TGTGCCAGCAGCCTAGGGACAGTTGGAAACACCATATATTTT
>TRBJ1-1|TRBD1|TRBV6-6|once
CASRDGQGDTEAFF
TGTGCCAGCAGAGACGGACAGGGGGACACTGAAGCTTTCTTT
>TRBJ2-5|TRBD2|TRBV5-6|-
CASSVRGGLAGLETQYF
TGTGCCAGCAGCGTTAGAGGCGGGCTAGCGGGATTGGAGACCCAGTACTTC
>TRBJ2-3|TRBD2|TRBV7-2|-
CASSRGERGLADTQYF
TGTGCCAGCAGCCGGGGAGAGCGGGGACTCGCAGATACGCAGTATTTT
>TRBJ2-5|TRBD1|TRBV6-1|-
CASSRQGSQETQYF
TGTGCCAGCAGTAGACAGGGATCCCAAGAGACCCAGTACTTC
>TRBJ1-2|TRBD1|TRBV4-3|-
CASSQDRGPGGYTF
TGCGCCAGCAGCCAAGACAGGGGGCCGGGTGGCTACACCTTC
>TRBJ1-4|TRBD1|TRBV7-9|-
CASSPQAGGEKLFF
TGTGCCAGCAGCCCCCAGGCAGGGGGTGAAAAACTGTTTTTT
>TRBJ2-1|TRBD2|TRBV7-2|once
CASSRRLAGDRDEQFF
TGTGCCAGCAGCCGCAGACTAGCGGGAGATAGGGATGAGCAGTTCTTC
>TRBJ1-1|-|TRBV15|-
CATSRGQDNTEAFF
TGTGCCACCAGCAGAGGTCAGGATAACACTGAAGCTTTCTTT
>TRBJ2-2|-|TRBV5-1|-
CASSLSWELFF
TGCGCCAGCAGCTTGTCTTGGGAGCTGTTTTTT
>TRBJ1-5|-|TRBV7-9|-
CASSSYGSNQPQHF
TGTGCCAGCAGCTCATACGGGAGCAATCAGCCCCAGCATTTT